This T cell receptor (beta chain) is drawn from a study of blood T cell repertoires in COVID-19. Turning to the study itself: Samples representing acute and convalescent COVID-19 were sourced from the United States, Italy and Spain. PBMCs, B-cell-depleted T cells, or T cells provided the cDNA or gDNA that made up the material.

The method was immunoSEQ multiplex PCR; TCRdb's version includes in-frame clones alone and lacks a portion of them. Of fewer than 150,000 clones in the sample, about 75% were seen once. The germline V and J ends were trimmed by 4 bases and 2 bases, with 16 bases remaining between them. The CDR3 is 15 residues long. CDR1 is SGHRS and CDR2 is YFSETQ in the germline V gene. Input material: peripheral blood. This receptor was taken from an elderly man with acute or convalescent COVID-19. The V call is TRBV5-1, the J call TRBJ2-7; D is possibly TRBD2 (7 bases). Here the CDR3 DNA reads TGCGCCAGCAGCCAAAGTCGGGGGGCGACCTACGAGCAGTACTTC. Translation gives CASSQSRGATYEQYF.